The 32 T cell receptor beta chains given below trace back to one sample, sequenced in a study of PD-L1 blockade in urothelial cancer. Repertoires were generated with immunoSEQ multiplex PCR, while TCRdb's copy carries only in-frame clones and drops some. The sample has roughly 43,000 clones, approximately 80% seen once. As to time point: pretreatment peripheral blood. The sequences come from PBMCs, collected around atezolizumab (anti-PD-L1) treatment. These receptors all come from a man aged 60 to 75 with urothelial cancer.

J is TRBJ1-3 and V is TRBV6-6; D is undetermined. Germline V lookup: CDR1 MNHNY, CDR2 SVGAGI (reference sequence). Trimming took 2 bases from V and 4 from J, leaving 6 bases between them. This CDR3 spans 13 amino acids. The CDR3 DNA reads TGTGCCAGCAGTTACAGTGCGGGAAACACCATATATTTT. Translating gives CASSYSAGNTIYF.

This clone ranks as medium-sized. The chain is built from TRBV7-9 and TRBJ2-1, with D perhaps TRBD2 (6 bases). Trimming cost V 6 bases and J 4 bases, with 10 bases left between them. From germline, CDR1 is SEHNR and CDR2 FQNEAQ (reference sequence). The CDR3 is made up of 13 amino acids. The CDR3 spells CASREGSYNEQFF. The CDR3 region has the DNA TGTGCCAGCAGGGAGGGATCTTACAATGAGCAGTTCTTC.

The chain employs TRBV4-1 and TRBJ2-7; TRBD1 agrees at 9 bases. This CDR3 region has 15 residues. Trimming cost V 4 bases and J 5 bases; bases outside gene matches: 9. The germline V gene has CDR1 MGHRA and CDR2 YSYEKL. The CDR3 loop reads CASSREGQGTNEQYF. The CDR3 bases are TGCGCCAGCAGCCGAGAGGGACAGGGAACGAACGAGCAGTACTTC.

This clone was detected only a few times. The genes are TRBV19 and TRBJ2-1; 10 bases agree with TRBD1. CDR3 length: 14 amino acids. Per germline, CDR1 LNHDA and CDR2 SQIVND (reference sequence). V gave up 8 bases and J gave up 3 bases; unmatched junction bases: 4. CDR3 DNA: TGTGCCAGTCGGACAGGGGGGGACTACAATGAGCAGTTCTTC. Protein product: CASRTGGDYNEQFF.

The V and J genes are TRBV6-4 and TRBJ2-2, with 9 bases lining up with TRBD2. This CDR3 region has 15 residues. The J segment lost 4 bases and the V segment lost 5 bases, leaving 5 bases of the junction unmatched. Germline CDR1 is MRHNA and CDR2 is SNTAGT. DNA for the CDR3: TGTGCCAGCAGTCTGGCTAGCGGGACCACCGGGGAGCTGTTTTTT. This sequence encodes CASSLASGTTGELFF.

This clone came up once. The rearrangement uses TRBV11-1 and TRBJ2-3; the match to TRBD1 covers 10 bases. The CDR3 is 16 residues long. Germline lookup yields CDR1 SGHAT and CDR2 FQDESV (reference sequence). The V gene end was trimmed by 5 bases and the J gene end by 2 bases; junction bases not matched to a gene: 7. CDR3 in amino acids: CASSLPTGGNTDTQYF. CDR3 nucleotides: TGTGCCAGCAGCCTCCCGACAGGGGGCAACACAGATACGCAGTATTTT.

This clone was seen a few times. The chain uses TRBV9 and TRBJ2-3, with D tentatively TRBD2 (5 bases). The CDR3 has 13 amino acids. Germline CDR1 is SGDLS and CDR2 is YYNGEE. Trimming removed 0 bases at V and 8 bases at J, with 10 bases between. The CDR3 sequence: CASSVADRGTQYF. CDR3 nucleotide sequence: TGTGCCAGCAGCGTAGCGGACCGGGGTACGCAGTATTTT.

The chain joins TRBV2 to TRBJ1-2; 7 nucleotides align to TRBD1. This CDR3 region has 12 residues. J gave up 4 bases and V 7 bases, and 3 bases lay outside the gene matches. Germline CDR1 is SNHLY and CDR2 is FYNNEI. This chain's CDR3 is CASTGTVYGYTF. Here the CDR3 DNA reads TGTGCCAGCACCGGGACAGTCTATGGCTACACCTTC.

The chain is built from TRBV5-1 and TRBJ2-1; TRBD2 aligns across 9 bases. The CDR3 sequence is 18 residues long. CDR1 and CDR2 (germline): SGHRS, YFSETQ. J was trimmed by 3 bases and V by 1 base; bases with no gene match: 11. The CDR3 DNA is TGCGCCAGCAGCTTGTTTGGTAGCGGGAGTAATTACTACAATGAGCAGTTCTTC. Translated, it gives CASSLFGSGSNYYNEQFF.

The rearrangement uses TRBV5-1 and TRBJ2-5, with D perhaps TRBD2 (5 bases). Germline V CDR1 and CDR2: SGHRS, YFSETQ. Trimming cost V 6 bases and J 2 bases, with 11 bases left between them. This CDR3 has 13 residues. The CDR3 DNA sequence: TGCGCCAGCAAGGGAGACGGGCAAGAGACCCAGTACTTC. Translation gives CASKGDGQETQYF.

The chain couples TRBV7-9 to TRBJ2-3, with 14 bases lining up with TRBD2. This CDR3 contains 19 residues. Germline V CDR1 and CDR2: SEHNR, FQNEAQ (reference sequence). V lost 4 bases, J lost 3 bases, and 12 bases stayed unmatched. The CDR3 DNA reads TGTGCCAGCAGCTCCCTTCCGGGACTAGCGGGAGAGCGGACAGATACGCAGTATTTT. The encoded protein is CASSSLPGLAGERTDTQYF.

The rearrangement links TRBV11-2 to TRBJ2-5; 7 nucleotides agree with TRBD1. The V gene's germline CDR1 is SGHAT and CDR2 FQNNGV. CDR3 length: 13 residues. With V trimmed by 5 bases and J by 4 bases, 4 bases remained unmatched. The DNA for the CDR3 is TGTGCCAGCAGCCCAACAGGGGTAGAGACCCAGTACTTC. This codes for CASSPTGVETQYF. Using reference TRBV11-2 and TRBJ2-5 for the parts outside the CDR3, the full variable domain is EAGVAQSPRYKIIEKRQSVAFWCNPISGHATLYWYQQILGQGPKLLIQFQNNGVVDDSQLPKDRFSAERLKGVDSTLKIQPAKLEDSAVYLCASSPTGVETQYFGPGTRLLVL.

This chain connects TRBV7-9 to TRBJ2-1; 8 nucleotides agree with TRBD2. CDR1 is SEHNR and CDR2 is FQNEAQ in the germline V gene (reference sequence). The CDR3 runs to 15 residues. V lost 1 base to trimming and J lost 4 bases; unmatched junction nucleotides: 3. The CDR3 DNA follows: TGTGCCAGCAGCTTAGGGTCTAGCGGGTACAATGAGCAGTTCTTC. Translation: CASSLGSSGYNEQFF.

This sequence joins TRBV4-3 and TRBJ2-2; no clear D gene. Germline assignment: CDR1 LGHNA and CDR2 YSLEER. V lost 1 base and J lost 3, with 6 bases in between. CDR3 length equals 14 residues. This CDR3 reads CASSQGLYTGELFF. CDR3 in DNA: TGCGCCAGCAGCCAAGGCCTATACACCGGGGAGCTGTTTTTT.

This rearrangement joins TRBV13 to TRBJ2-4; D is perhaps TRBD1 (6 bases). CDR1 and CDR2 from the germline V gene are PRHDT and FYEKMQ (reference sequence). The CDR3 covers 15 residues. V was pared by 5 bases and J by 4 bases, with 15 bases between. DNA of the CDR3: TGTGCCAGCAGCGTACCGACAGGAGAAAAAAACATTCAGTACTTC. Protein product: CASSVPTGEKNIQYF.

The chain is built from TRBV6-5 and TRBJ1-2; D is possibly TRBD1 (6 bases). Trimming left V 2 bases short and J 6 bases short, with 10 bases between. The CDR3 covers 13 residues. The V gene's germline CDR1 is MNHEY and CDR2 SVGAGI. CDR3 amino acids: CASSYTGTDGYTF. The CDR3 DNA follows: TGTGCCAGCAGTTACACAGGGACGGATGGCTACACCTTC.

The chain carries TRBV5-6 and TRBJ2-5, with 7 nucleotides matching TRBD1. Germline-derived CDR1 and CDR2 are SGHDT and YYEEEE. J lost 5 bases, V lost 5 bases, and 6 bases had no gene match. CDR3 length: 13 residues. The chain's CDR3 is CASRVTGVETQYF. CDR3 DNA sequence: TGTGCCAGCAGGGTAACAGGGGTTGAGACCCAGTACTTC.

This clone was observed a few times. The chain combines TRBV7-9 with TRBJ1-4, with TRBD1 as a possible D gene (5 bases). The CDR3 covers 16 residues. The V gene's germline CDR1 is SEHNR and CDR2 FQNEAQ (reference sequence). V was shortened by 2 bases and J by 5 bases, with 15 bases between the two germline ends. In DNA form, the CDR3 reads TGTGCCAGCAGCTTACTCGGGGGGGGTTCAAATGAAAAACTGTTTTTT. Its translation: CASSLLGGGSNEKLFF.

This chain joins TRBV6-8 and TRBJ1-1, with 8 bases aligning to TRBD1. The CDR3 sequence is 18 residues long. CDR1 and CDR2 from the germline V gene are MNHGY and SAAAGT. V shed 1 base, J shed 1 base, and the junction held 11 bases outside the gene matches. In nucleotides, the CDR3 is TGTGCCAGCAGTTACTTCAGCAGGGGGCAAGCGAGGAACACTGAAGCTTTCTTT. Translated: CASSYFSRGQARNTEAFF.

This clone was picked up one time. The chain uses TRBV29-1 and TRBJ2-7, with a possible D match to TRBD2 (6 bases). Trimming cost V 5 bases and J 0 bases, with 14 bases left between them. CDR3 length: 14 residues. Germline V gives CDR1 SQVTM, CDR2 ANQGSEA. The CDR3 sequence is CSVIPSGSSYEQYF. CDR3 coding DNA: TGCAGCGTTATCCCCTCCGGGAGCTCCTACGAGCAGTACTTC.

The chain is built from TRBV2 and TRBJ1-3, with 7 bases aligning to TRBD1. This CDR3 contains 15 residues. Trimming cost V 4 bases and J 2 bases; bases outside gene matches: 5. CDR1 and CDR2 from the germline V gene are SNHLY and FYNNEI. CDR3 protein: CASSGQGSPGNTIYF. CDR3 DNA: TGTGCCAGCAGTGGACAGGGAAGCCCTGGAAACACCATATATTTT. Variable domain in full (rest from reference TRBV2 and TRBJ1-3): EPEVTQTPSHQVTQMGQEVILRCVPISNHLYFYWYRQILGQKVEFLVSFYNNEISEKSEIFDDQFSVERPDGSNFTLKIRSTKLEDSAMYFCASSGQGSPGNTIYFGEGSWLTVV.

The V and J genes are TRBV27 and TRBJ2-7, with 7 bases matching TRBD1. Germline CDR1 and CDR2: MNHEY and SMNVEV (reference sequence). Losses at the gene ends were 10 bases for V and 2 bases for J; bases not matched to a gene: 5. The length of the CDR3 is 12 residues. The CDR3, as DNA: TGTGCCACCTCTGACAGGGCCTACGAGCAGTACTTC. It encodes CATSDRAYEQYF.

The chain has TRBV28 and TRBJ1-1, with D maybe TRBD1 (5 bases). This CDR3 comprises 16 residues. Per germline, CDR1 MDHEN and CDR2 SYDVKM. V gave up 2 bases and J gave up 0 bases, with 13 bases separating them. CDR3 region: CASSLIFNRLNTEAFF. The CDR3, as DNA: TGTGCCAGCAGTTTAATATTTAACAGGTTGAACACTGAAGCTTTCTTT.

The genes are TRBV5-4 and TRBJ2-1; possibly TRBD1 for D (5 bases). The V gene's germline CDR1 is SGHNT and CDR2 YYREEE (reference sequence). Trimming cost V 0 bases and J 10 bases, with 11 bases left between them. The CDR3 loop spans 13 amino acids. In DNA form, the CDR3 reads TGTGCCAGCAGCTTGGACTCAGGGCGGGAGCAGTTCTTC. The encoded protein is CASSLDSGREQFF.

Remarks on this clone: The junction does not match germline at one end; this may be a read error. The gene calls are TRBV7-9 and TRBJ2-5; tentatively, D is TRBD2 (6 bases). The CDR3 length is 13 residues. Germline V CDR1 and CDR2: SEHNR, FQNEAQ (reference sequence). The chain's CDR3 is CASTLGQGGTQYF. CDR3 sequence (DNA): TGTGCCAGCACCTTAGGGCAGGGAGGGACCCAGTACTTC.

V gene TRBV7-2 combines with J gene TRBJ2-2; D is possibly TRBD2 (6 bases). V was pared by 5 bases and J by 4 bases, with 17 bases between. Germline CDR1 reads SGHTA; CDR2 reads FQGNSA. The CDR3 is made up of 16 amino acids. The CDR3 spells CASSPPSGGPTGELFF. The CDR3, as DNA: TGTGCCAGCAGCCCACCCTCCGGGGGACCCACCGGGGAGCTGTTTTTT.

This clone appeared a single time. CDR3 sequence reads: CASSLAGSSYEQYF. In nucleotides, the CDR3 is TGTGCCAGCAGCTTGGCGGGAAGCTCCTACGAGCAGTACTTC. The chain couples TRBV7-2 to TRBJ2-7, with D perhaps TRBD2 (6 bases). Trimming took 3 bases from V and 0 from J, leaving 9 bases between them. CDR1 is SGHTA, CDR2 FQGNSA, per germline. The CDR3 spans 14 residues.

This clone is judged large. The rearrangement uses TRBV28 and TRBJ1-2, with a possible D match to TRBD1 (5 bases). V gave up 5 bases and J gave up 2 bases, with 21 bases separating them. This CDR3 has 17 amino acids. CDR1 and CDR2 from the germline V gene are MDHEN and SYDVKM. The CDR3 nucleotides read TGTGCCAGCAGTACTCGTCAACTAACACGGGGGAACTATGGCTACACCTTC. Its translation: CASSTRQLTRGNYGYTF.

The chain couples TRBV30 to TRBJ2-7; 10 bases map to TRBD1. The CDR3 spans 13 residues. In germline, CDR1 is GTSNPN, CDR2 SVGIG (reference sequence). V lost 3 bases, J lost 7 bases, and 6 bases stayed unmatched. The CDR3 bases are TGTGCCTGGAGGAGACAGGGGGCGTCGGAGCAGTACTTC. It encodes CAWRRQGASEQYF.

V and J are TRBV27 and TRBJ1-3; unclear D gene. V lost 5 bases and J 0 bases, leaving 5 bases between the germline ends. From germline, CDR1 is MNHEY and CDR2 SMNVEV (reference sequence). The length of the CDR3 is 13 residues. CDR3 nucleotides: TGTGCCAGCAGTCCCCTCTCTGGAAACACCATATATTTT. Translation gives CASSPLSGNTIYF.

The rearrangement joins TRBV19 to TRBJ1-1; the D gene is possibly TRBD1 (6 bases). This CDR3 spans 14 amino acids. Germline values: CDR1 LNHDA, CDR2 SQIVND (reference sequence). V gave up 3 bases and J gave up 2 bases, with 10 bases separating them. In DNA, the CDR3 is TGTGCCAGTAGTATGGACAGTTTAAACACTGAAGCTTTCTTT. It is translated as CASSMDSLNTEAFF. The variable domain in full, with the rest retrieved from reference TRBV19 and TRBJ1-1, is DGGITQSPKYLFRKEGQNVTLSCEQNLNHDAMYWYRQDPGQGLRLIYYSQIVNDFQKGDIAEGYSVSREKKESFPLTVTSAQKNPTAFYLCASSMDSLNTEAFFGQGTRLTVV.

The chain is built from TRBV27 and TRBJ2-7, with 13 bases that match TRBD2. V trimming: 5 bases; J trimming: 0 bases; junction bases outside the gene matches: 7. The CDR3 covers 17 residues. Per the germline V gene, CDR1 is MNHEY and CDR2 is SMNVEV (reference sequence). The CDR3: CASSPGLAGELSYEQYF. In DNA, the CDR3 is TGTGCCAGCAGTCCCGGACTAGCGGGAGAACTCTCCTACGAGCAGTACTTC.